This TCR beta chain was captured in a study of blood T cell repertoires in COVID-19. Study overall: Samples taken during acute and convalescent COVID-19 were collected in the United States, Italy and Spain. Nucleic acid was either cDNA or gDNA, and it came from T cells, B-cell-depleted T cells, or PBMCs.

As processed by the authors: Amplified reference gene primers provided the basis for estimating nucleated cell counts. Libraries were prepared by immunoSEQ multiplex PCR; TCRdb keeps only in-frame clonotypes and omits some of them. The V and J calls and clone size were taken over from that table, and D and trimming were inferred from the DNA. The sample contains over 100,000 clones, 86% of which appear only once. V lost 0 bases, J lost 4 bases, and 14 bases lay in between. Looked up from germline, CDR1 is MNHEY and CDR2 is SVGAGI. The CDR3 totals 16 residues. Sequenced: peripheral blood. This receptor was identified in a man between 35 and 55 years old with acute or convalescent COVID-19. The chain has TRBV6-5 and TRBJ2-3, with unresolved D. The CDR3 here is CASSYSGRNAPDTQYF. The CDR3 DNA sequence: TGTGCCAGCAGTTACTCGGGCAGGAATGCTCCAGATACGCAGTATTTT.